The 29 T cell receptor beta chains in this list originate from one sample, sequenced in a study of blood T cell repertoires in COVID-19. The data were produced by immunoSEQ multiplex PCR, yet TCRdb's version contains in-frame clones alone and is incomplete. The sample lists 350,000 to 450,000 clones; 70% to 90% were seen once. The sample taken for sequencing was PBMCs or T cells enriched from blood (not recorded which). The source is a woman under 30 who had been exposed to COVID-19.

This clone was observed a few times. This chain joins TRBV6-5 and TRBJ2-1; 12 bases map to TRBD2. CDR1 and CDR2 (germline): MNHEY, SVGAGI. J was trimmed by 7 bases and V by 8 bases; bases with no gene match: 9. This CDR3 is 15 amino acids long. The chain's CDR3 is CASSPRTSGKNEQFF. The CDR3 bases are TGTGCCAGCTCCCCACGGACTAGCGGGAAGAATGAGCAGTTCTTC.

The chain employs TRBV5-1 and TRBJ2-5; 11 bases line up with TRBD2. This CDR3 spans 16 amino acids. V trimming: 0 bases; J trimming: 5 bases; junction bases outside the gene matches: 6. CDR1 is SGHRS, CDR2 YFSETQ, per germline. The CDR3: CASSLEASGRWETQYF. The CDR3 DNA reads TGCGCCAGCAGCTTGGAGGCTAGCGGGAGGTGGGAGACCCAGTACTTC.

This chain joins TRBV21-1 and TRBJ1-6. TRBV21-1 is listed as a pseudogene. CDR3 size: 16 residues. The CDR3 sequence: CASGGGPQPGNSPLHF. The CDR3 region has the DNA TGTGCCAGCGGGGGGGGGCCCCAACCCGGTAATTCACCCCTCCACTTT.

The CDR3 sequence is CASSLVTGTTEAFF. As DNA, the CDR3 is TGTGCCAGCAGCTTAGTAACAGGGACCACTGAAGCTTTCTTT. The J gene is TRBJ1-1, the V gene TRBV7-8; D may be TRBD1 (6 bases). This CDR3 is 14 amino acids long. The ends were cut back, 1 base at V and 4 bases at J, with 10 bases in the middle. Germline CDR1 is SGHVS and CDR2 is FQNEAQ.

The V and J genes are TRBV15 and TRBJ2-7; TRBD2 agrees at 7 bases. The CDR3 extends over 18 amino acids. The germline CDR1 and CDR2 sequences are LNHNV and YYDKDF (reference sequence). The V gene end was trimmed by 3 bases and the J gene end by 1 base; junction bases not matched to a gene: 15. The CDR3 region has the DNA TGTGCCACCAGCAGGCCTCTACAGACGGGGAGGGAGTCCTACGAGCAGTACTTC. Translating it yields CATSRPLQTGRESYEQYF.

The rearrangement links TRBV20-1 to TRBJ1-2; 7 nucleotides line up with TRBD1. From germline, CDR1 is DFQATT and CDR2 SNEGSKA (reference sequence). This CDR3 is 11 amino acids long. The J segment lost 7 bases and the V segment lost 6 bases, leaving 5 bases of the junction unmatched. CDR3 coding DNA: TGCAGTGCCCCCGGGACAGCTGGCTACACCTTC. It yields the protein CSAPGTAGYTF.

The V and J genes are TRBV29-1 and TRBJ2-3, with 9 bases lining up with TRBD1. CDR1 is SQVTM, CDR2 ANQGSEA, per germline. The CDR3 loop spans 14 amino acids. V shed 6 bases and J 5 bases; nucleotides not matched to a gene: 9. The CDR3 DNA is TGCAGCGTCCTGAAACAGGGGGCGGGAGATACGCAGTATTTT. Its translation: CSVLKQGAGDTQYF.

This clone has just one count. The chain is built from TRBV7-9 and TRBJ1-2; 9 bases are a match to TRBD1. CDR1 and CDR2 from the germline V gene are SEHNR and FQNEAQ (reference sequence). Trimming at V came to 5 bases and at J to 8 bases, leaving 6 bases not matched to a gene. The CDR3 has 13 residues. The DNA of the CDR3 is TGTGCCAGCAGCAAGGGACAGGGCCGGGGCTACACCTTC. The encoded protein is CASSKGQGRGYTF. Filled out from reference TRBV7-9 and TRBJ1-2, the complete variable domain reads DTGVSQNPRHKITKRGQNVTFRCDPISEHNRLYWYRQTLGQGPEFLTYFQNEAQLEKSRLLSDRFSAERPKGSFSTLEIQRTEQGDSAMYLCASSKGQGRGYTFGSGTRLTVV.

The chain couples TRBV7-6 to TRBJ2-7; D might be TRBD1 (6 bases). The CDR3 is 16 residues long. Per germline, CDR1 SGHVS and CDR2 FNYEAQ. The germline V and J ends were trimmed by 6 bases and 0 bases, with 18 bases remaining between them. The CDR3 reads CASSPESRTVSYEQYF. The CDR3 DNA sequence: TGTGCCAGCAGTCCCGAGTCCCGGACAGTCTCCTACGAGCAGTACTTC.

This clone was recorded only once. The gene calls are TRBV5-8 and TRBJ2-7; 11 bases agree with TRBD2. CDR1 is SGHTS, CDR2 YDEGEE, per germline. Germline trimming cut 4 bases from V and 2 bases from J; bases unmatched to any gene: 11. The CDR3 loop spans 17 amino acids. DNA of the CDR3: TGTGCCAGCAGCACGGAGAAGACTAGCGGGATCACCTACGAGCAGTACTTC. This translates into CASSTEKTSGITYEQYF. The full variable domain, in which reference TRBV5-8 and TRBJ2-7 provide the parts outside the CDR3, is EAGVTQSPTHLIKTRGQQATLRCSPISGHTSVYWYQQALGLGLQFLLWYDEGEERNRGNFPPRFSGRQFPNYSSELNVNALELEDSALYLCASSTEKTSGITYEQYFGPGTRLTVT.

V gene TRBV28 combines with J gene TRBJ2-1; 7 bases match TRBD2. CDR1 MDHEN and CDR2 SYDVKM come from the germline V gene. This CDR3 region has 17 residues. V was pared by 5 bases and J by 5 bases, with 15 bases of the junction left unmatched. The CDR3 sequence: CASSAVGGLGSHNEQFF. In DNA form, the CDR3 reads TGTGCCAGCAGTGCTGTAGGAGGACTAGGAAGTCACAATGAGCAGTTCTTC.

The rearrangement joins TRBV5-6 to TRBJ2-7, with TRBD1 identical over 8 bases. Germline V gene lookup returns CDR1 SGHDT and CDR2 YYEEEE. V trimming: 4 bases; J trimming: 5 bases; junction bases outside the gene matches: 8. The CDR3 extends over 14 amino acids. The CDR3 loop is CASSPRTGMDEQYF. The CDR3 DNA reads TGTGCCAGCAGCCCCCGGACAGGGATGGACGAGCAGTACTTC. The whole variable domain, filled in from reference TRBV5-6 and TRBJ2-7, reads DAGVTQSPTHLIKTRGQQVTLRCSPKSGHDTVSWYQQALGQGPQFIFQYYEEEERQRGNFPDRFSGHQFPNYSSELNVNALLLGDSALYLCASSPRTGMDEQYFGPGTRLTVT.

The chain joins TRBV7-2 to TRBJ2-1; D might be TRBD1 (5 bases). Germline values: CDR1 SGHTA, CDR2 FQGNSA. The CDR3 extends over 16 amino acids. Trimming removed 1 base at V and 4 bases at J, with 14 bases between. The CDR3, as DNA: TGTGCCAGCAGCTTAGTAGGAACAGGCTTGTACAATGAGCAGTTCTTC. As protein: CASSLVGTGLYNEQFF. The entire variable domain, with the rest obtained from reference TRBV7-2 and TRBJ2-1, is as follows: GAGVSQSPSNKVTEKGKDVELRCDPISGHTALYWYRQSLGQGLEFLIYFQGNSAPDKSGLPSDRFSAERTGGSVSTLTIQRTQQEDSAVYLCASSLVGTGLYNEQFFGPGTRLTVL.

The chain combines TRBV5-6 with TRBJ1-1, with 8 bases fitting TRBD1. This CDR3 comprises 15 residues. Germline CDR1 SGHDT, CDR2 YYEEEE. After removal of 6 bases from V and 3 bases from J, the junction contained 10 bases not matched to a gene. CDR3 nucleotide sequence: TGTGCCAGCACCCTGAGGCAGGGGGCCTACACTGAAGCTTTCTTT. Its translation: CASTLRQGAYTEAFF.

The rearrangement links TRBV5-6 to TRBJ1-3; the D gene is possibly TRBD1 (6 bases). The germline gives CDR1 SGHDT, CDR2 YYEEEE. The V gene lost 1 base and the J gene lost 0 bases, with 8 bases spanning the gap. The CDR3 length is 15 residues. DNA for the CDR3: TGTGCCAGCAGCTTGAGGGGGGGCTCTGGAAACACCATATATTTT. Its protein is CASSLRGGSGNTIYF.

V usage is TRBV6-5 and J usage is TRBJ2-7; 8 bases agree with TRBD2. The germline V gene encodes CDR1 MNHEY and CDR2 SVGAGI. V was pared by 3 bases and J by 2 bases, with 6 bases of the junction left unmatched. This CDR3 has 15 residues. The CDR3 sequence: CASSYVQRGTYEQYF. The DNA of the CDR3 is TGTGCCAGCAGTTATGTCCAGCGGGGGACCTACGAGCAGTACTTC.

The V gene is TRBV2, the J gene TRBJ1-3; D remains unclear. Between the trimmed V and J ends, which lost 2 bases and 2 bases, there was a span of 4 bases. This CDR3 region has 13 residues. Germline CDR1 and CDR2: SNHLY and FYNNEI. DNA for the CDR3: TGTGCCAGCAGTGAACGGGCTGGAAACACCATATATTTT. This translates into CASSERAGNTIYF.

In its sample, this clone was seen once. The chain links TRBV5-1 to TRBJ2-3, with 8 positions matching TRBD2. This CDR3 contains 16 residues. V lost 4 bases and J lost 2; bases outside the gene matches: 9. In germline, CDR1 is SGHRS, CDR2 YFSETQ. The CDR3 sequence is CASSPALAGSTDTQYF. CDR3 coding DNA: TGCGCCAGCAGCCCGGCGCTAGCGGGCTCCACAGATACGCAGTATTTT.

The chain employs TRBV5-1 and TRBJ2-7; 7 bases agree with TRBD1. The CDR3 runs 14 residues. Germline-derived CDR1 and CDR2 are SGHRS and YFSETQ. V was pared by 3 bases and J by 3 bases, with 6 bases of the junction left unmatched. The DNA of the CDR3 is TGCGCCAGCAGCTCGGGACAGTTGATCTACGAGCAGTACTTC. It is translated as CASSSGQLIYEQYF.

This chain joins TRBV7-6 and TRBJ2-1, with 12 positions matching TRBD2. The junction had 4 bases not matched to a gene; V was cut back by 5 bases and J by 5 bases. The CDR3 spans 15 residues. Per germline, CDR1 SGHVS and CDR2 FNYEAQ. CDR3: CASSPGLAGNNEQFF. The CDR3 DNA follows: TGTGCCAGCAGCCCAGGACTAGCGGGGAACAATGAGCAGTTCTTC.

Here the CDR3 reads CASSLVAGVGGEQFF. The CDR3 region has the DNA TGTGCCAGCAGCTTAGTAGCGGGAGTAGGGGGTGAGCAGTTCTTC. The chain has TRBV11-2 and TRBJ2-1; 9 bases map to TRBD2. J lost 9 bases, V lost 1 base, and 7 bases had no gene match. The germline V gene encodes CDR1 SGHAT and CDR2 FQNNGV. This CDR3 comprises 15 residues.

The genes are TRBV6-2 or TRBV6-3 and TRBJ1-1; D gene unclear. Germline CDR1 reads MNHEY; CDR2 reads SVGEGT. The V end was cut by 2 bases, the J end by 8 bases, with 6 bases between. The CDR3 contains 11 residues. As DNA, the CDR3 is TGTGCCAGCAGTTACCGAGGGGAAGCTTTCTTT. Translating it yields CASSYRGEAFF.

V and J are TRBV11-2 and TRBJ2-7; TRBD2 matches 11 bases. The germline CDR1 and CDR2 sequences are SGHAT and FQNNGV. The CDR3 is 15 amino acids. V gave up 2 bases and J gave up 4 bases; unmatched junction bases: 4. CDR3 sequence (DNA): TGTGCCAGCAGCTTAACTAGCGGGAGAGGTTACGAGCAGTACTTC. It yields the protein CASSLTSGRGYEQYF.

The chain combines TRBV9 with TRBJ2-7; 7 positions match TRBD2. V dropped 0 bases and J dropped 4; count of bases not matched to a gene: 4. Germline CDR1 and CDR2: SGDLS and YYNGEE. CDR3 length: 14 residues. The CDR3 DNA reads as TGTGCCAGCAGCGTAGCCCAGGGAGGGTACGAGCAGTACTTC. Amino acids: CASSVAQGGYEQYF.

The chain links TRBV28 to TRBJ2-7; 8 bases line up with TRBD2. The CDR3 loop spans 15 amino acids. Germline V gene data show CDR1 as MDHEN and CDR2 as SYDVKM. The junction had 18 bases not matched to a gene; V was cut back by 7 bases and J by 10 bases. CDR3 DNA sequence: TGTGCCAGCAAGAGTTCACCGTTCGGGGGGGCCGAACAGTACTTC. This translates into CASKSSPFGGAEQYF.

This clone showed up just once. The chain links TRBV6-5 to TRBJ1-2; D possibly corresponds to TRBD1 (6 bases). Germline V gene data show CDR1 as MNHEY and CDR2 as SVGAGI. The V gene lost 2 bases and the J gene lost 2 bases, with 15 bases spanning the gap. The CDR3 totals 16 residues. CDR3 nucleotide sequence: TGTGCCAGCAGTTACGACCGTTGGACAGACAACTATGGCTACACCTTC. It encodes CASSYDRWTDNYGYTF.

The genes are TRBV28 and TRBJ1-6; 8 bases map to TRBD1. The germline V gene encodes CDR1 MDHEN and CDR2 SYDVKM. CDR3 length: 19 amino acids. V lost 8 bases to trimming and J lost 4 bases; unmatched junction nucleotides: 19. The CDR3 here is CASVPGRGRGTKYNSPLHF. CDR3 coding DNA: TGTGCCAGCGTCCCCGGCAGGGGGCGCGGGACTAAGTATAATTCACCCCTCCACTTT.

This chain uses TRBV11-2 with TRBJ2-7; D is uncertain. V was clipped by 5 bases and J by 2 bases, with 16 bases between them. The CDR3 covers 15 residues. CDR1 is SGHAT and CDR2 is FQNNGV in the germline V gene. The CDR3 loop reads CASSPPSRAPYEQYF. CDR3 coding DNA: TGTGCCAGCAGCCCCCCCTCCCGAGCACCCTACGAGCAGTACTTC.

This chain uses TRBV28 with TRBJ2-7; the match to TRBD1 covers 7 bases. Trimming removed 2 bases from V and 2 bases from J; junction bases left unmatched: 12. The germline gives CDR1 MDHEN, CDR2 SYDVKM. The length of the CDR3 is 17 residues. CDR3 sequence: CASSLTTTGRSTYEQYF. CDR3 bases: TGTGCCAGCAGTTTAACGACGACAGGGAGATCAACCTACGAGCAGTACTTC.